Described below is a single T cell receptor (beta chain) sequence and its context. The V gene lost 7 bases and the J gene lost 3 bases, with 13 bases spanning the gap. This CDR3 comprises 13 residues. Germline CDR1 MNHEY, CDR2 SVGAGI. This record comes from a study of blood T cell repertoires in COVID-19. In the study overall: The cDNA or gDNA used as material had been derived from T cells, B-cell-depleted T cells, or PBMCs.

The data were produced by immunoSEQ multiplex PCR, yet TCRdb's version contains in-frame clones alone and is incomplete. The sample has approximately 110,000 clones, over 75% seen once. This sequence originates from a woman between 45 and 65 years old with acute or convalescent COVID-19. The sample taken for sequencing was peripheral blood. The rearrangement uses TRBV6-5 and TRBJ2-7, with D possibly TRBD2 on 7 matching bases. The DNA for the CDR3 is TGTGCCAGCACGGGGGGCAGGGACTACGAGCAGTACTTC. Protein sequence: CASTGGRDYEQYF.